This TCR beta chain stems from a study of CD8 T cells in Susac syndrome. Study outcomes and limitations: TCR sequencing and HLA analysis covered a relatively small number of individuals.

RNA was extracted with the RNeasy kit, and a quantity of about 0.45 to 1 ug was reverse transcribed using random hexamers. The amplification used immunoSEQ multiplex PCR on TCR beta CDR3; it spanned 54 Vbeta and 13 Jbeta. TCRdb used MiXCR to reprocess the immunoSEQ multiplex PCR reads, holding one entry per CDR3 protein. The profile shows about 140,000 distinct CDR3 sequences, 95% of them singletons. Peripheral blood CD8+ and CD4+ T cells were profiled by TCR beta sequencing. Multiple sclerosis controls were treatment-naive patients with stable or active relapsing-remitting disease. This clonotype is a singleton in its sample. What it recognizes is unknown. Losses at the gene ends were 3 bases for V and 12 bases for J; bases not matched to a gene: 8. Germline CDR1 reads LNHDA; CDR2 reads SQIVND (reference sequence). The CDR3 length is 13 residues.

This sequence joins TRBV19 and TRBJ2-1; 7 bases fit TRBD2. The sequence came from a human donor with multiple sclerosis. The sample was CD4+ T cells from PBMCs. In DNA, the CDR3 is TGTGCCAGTAGTATTGGCGGGAGTAGCGTGCAGTTCTTC. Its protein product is CASSIGGSSVQFF.